This T cell receptor beta chain was found in a study of shared clonotypes between healthy human individuals. To note about this clone: Its matching antigen is unknown.

Study-wide findings and caveats: Naive subsets, compared against memory subsets, generally had larger estimated richness values.

Measured with immunoSEQ multiplex PCR; TCRdb has only the in-frame clones, and not every one. The sample has roughly 680,000 clones, around 70% seen once. Between the trimmed V and J ends, which lost 4 bases and 0 bases, there was a span of 18 bases. Germline V CDR1 and CDR2: GTSNPN, SVGIG (reference sequence). The CDR3 is 16 residues long. The chain recombines TRBV30 with TRBJ1-1, with unresolved D. The sequence was collected from a woman aged 25 to 45 in good health. The specimen sequenced was memory CD4+ T cells sorted from blood. Subset of the sample: CD45RA-negative fraction. The CDR3 coding sequence is TGTGCCTGGATCCCCGCCGGACGTGAAATGAACACTGAAGCTTTCTTT. Protein product: CAWIPAGREMNTEAFF.